These 4 T cell receptor beta chains came from one sample sequenced in a study of blood T cell repertoires in COVID-19. The table came from immunoSEQ multiplex PCR; TCRdb's copy has only in-frame clones and leaves some out. The data show more than 130,000 clones, with under 90% seen just once and roughly 10% held by the top ten. Sequences were obtained from peripheral blood. The receptor set was obtained from a woman aged 80 or over in a cohort sampled during active or convalescent COVID-19.

The V gene is TRBV7-2, the J gene TRBJ2-1, with TRBD2 identical over 11 bases. Trimming cost V 6 bases and J 10 bases; bases outside gene matches: 8. Germline lookup yields CDR1 SGHTA and CDR2 FQGNSA. The CDR3 is 14 residues long. CDR3 nucleotides: TGTGCCAGCAGGCGACTAGCGGGGACACGAGAGCAGTTCTTC. This encodes CASRRLAGTREQFF.

This chain links TRBV19 with TRBJ1-1; unclear D gene. The V end lost 5 bases, the J end lost 1 base, and 17 bases lay between the germline ends. This CDR3 is 16 amino acids long. Looked up from germline, CDR1 is LNHDA and CDR2 is SQIVND (reference sequence). The CDR3 nucleotides are TGTGCCAGTAGTCCCCCCCCGAGTCGACAGAACACTGAAGCTTTCTTT. Protein product: CASSPPPSRQNTEAFF.

The chain carries TRBV9 and TRBJ2-1; D call uncertain. Trimming took 0 bases from V and 0 from J, leaving 10 bases between them. This CDR3 is built from 16 residues. Looked up from germline, CDR1 is SGDLS and CDR2 is YYNGEE. The CDR3 bases are TGTGCCAGCAGCGTAGCAAGCGATAGCTCCTACAATGAGCAGTTCTTC. It yields the protein CASSVASDSSYNEQFF.

The chain uses TRBV5-8 and TRBJ2-5; D remains unclear. The CDR3 length is 13 residues. Germline V gene data show CDR1 as SGHTS and CDR2 as YDEGEE. The ends were cut back, 2 bases at V and 4 bases at J, with 9 bases in the middle. The CDR3 bases are TGTGCCAGCAGCTTCTTTGTTCTAGAGACCCAGTACTTC. This encodes CASSFFVLETQYF.